This TCR beta chain came from a study of cytomegalovirus exposure and HLA in healthy donors. The CDR3 is made up of 15 amino acids. Between the trimmed V and J ends, which lost 3 bases and 7 bases, there was a span of 17 bases. The germline CDR1 and CDR2 sequences are SGHRS and YFSETQ. The PCR used 60 Vbeta and 13 Jbeta primers. The table came from immunoSEQ multiplex PCR; TCRdb's copy has only in-frame clones and leaves some out. Of tens of thousands of clones detected, around 85% appear once; the ten largest clones hold around 2.4%. About this clone itself: Other DNA sequences within the sample encode an identical CDR3.

The V and J genes are TRBV5-1 and TRBJ2-1, with D possibly being TRBD1 (8 bases). The TCR was taken from a woman aged 45-59 years in good health and CMV-seronegative. The sample was PBMCs. CDR3 nucleotide sequence: TGCGCCAGCAGCTACGGACAGGGAGCGGGAAATGAGCAGTTCTTC. It encodes CASSYGQGAGNEQFF.